These 3 T cell receptor beta chains share one sample of origin, sequenced in a study of T cells after somatic rescue of genetic block. This table comes from immunoSEQ multiplex PCR, and its TCRdb copy is limited to in-frame clones, with some not included. Of tens of thousands of clones listed, approximately 90% are singletons. Material: peripheral blood mononuclear cells (PBMCs). The source of these receptors is a woman aged 18 to 35.

The CDR3 coding sequence is TGTGCCAGCTCACCACAGGGGATGAGGGCAGATACGCAGTATTTT. It translates to CASSPQGMRADTQYF. V and J are TRBV18 and TRBJ2-3; possibly TRBD1 or TRBD2 for D (5 bases each). V lost 1 base to trimming and J lost 4 bases, with 12 bases between them. The CDR3 length is 15 residues. From germline, CDR1 is KGHSH and CDR2 LQKENI.

The rearrangement joins TRBV7-9 to TRBJ2-6, with TRBD1 identical over 11 bases. Trimming cost V 5 bases and J 1 base; bases outside gene matches: 4. This CDR3 contains 17 residues. From germline, CDR1 is SEHNR and CDR2 FQNEAQ (reference sequence). CDR3 in DNA: TGTGCCAGCAGCCCCGGACAGGGGGCTTCTGGGGCCAACGTCCTGACTTTC. Translation: CASSPGQGASGANVLTF.

Details on this clone: At one end, the junction sequence differs from germline, possibly due to a read error. This chain joins TRBV7-7 and TRBJ2-3; no reliable D call. The CDR3 loop spans 13 amino acids. CDR1 and CDR2 from the germline V gene are SSHAT and FNYEAQ (reference sequence). This CDR3 reads CASSLFFQDTQYF. Written as DNA, the CDR3 is TGTGCTAGCAGCTTATTTTTTCAAGATACGCAGTATTTT.